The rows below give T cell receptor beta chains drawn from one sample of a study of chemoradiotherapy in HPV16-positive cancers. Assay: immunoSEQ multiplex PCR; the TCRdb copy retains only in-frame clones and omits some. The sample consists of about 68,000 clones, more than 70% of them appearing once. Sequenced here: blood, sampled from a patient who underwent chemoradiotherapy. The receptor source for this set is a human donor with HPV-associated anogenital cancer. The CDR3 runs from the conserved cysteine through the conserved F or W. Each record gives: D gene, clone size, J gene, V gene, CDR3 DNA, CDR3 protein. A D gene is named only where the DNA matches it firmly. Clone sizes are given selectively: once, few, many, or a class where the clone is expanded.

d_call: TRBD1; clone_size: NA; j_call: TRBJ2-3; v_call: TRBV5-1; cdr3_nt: TGCGCCAGCAGCCTGACAGGGGCCACAGATACGCAGTATTTT; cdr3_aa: CASSLTGATDTQYF
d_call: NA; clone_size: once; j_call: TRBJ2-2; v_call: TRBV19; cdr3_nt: TGTGCCAGTAGAACAAGTCTAGCGAGCACCGGGGAGCTGTTTTTT; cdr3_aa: CASRTSLASTGELFF
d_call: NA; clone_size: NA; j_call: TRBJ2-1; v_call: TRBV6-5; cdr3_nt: TGTGCCAGCAGTTACTCCGGGTGGGCTTACAATGAGCAGTTCTTC; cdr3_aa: CASSYSGWAYNEQFF
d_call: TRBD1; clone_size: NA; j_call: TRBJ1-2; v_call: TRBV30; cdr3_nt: TGTGCCTGGAGTGCCGGGACAGGGGGAACTAACTATGGCTACACCTTC; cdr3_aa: CAWSAGTGGTNYGYTF
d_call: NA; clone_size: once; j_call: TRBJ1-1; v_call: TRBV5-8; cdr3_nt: TGTGCCAGGCAGGGAGGAGGAGACACTGAAGCTTTCTTT; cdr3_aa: CARQGGGDTEAFF
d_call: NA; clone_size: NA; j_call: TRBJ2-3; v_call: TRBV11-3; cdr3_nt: TGTGCCAGCAGCTTAACGGGGAGCACAGATACGCAGTATTTT; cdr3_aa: CASSLTGSTDTQYF
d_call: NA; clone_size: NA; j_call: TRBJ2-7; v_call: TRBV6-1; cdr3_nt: TGTGCCAGCAGTGAAGCGGTCGGCAGAAGTTACTTC; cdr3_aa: CASSEAVGRSYF
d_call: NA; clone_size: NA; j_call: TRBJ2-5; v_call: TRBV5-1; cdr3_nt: TGCGCCAGCAGCTGGGAGGCCCGGGGCCGGGGAGAGACCCAGTACTTC; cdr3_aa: CASSWEARGRGETQYF
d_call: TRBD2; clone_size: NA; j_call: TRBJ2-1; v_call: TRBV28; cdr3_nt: TGTGCCAGCAGTTCCATACCGGGAGGGGTCTATGAGCAGTTCTTC; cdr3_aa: CASSSIPGGVYEQFF
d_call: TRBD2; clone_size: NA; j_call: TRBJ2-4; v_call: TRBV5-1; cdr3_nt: TGCGCCAGCAGCAATGGACTAGCGGGAGCAAACATTCAGTACTTC; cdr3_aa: CASSNGLAGANIQYF
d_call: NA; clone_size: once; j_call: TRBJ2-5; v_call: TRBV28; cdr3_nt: TGTGCCAGCAGCCGCTCCGACAGGCGGGAGACCCAGTACTTC; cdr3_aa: CASSRSDRRETQYF
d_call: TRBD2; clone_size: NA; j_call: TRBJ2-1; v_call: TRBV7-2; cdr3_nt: TGTGCCAGCAGGCTGAGCGGGGAGTCCTACAATGAGCAGTTCTTC; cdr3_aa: CASRLSGESYNEQFF
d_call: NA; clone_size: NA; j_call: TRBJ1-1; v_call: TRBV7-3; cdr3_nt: TGTGCCAGCAGCGAGACAGGGAACACTGAAGCTTTCTTT; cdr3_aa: CASSETGNTEAFF
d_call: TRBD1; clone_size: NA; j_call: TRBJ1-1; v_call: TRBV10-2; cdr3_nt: TGCGCCTCCACGACAGGGGGCACTGAAGCTTTCTTT; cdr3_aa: CASTTGGTEAFF
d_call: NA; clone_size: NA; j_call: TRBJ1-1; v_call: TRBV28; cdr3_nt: TGTGCCAGCAGCAAAACAGCCTATGGGGCTGAAGCTTTCTTT; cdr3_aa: CASSKTAYGAEAFF
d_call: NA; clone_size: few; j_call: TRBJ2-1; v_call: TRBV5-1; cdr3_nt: TGCGCCAGCAGCCTGGGACCCGGACATGAGCAGTTCTTC; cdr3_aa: CASSLGPGHEQFF
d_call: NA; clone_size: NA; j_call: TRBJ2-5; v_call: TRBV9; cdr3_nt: TGTGCCAGCAGCGCCGGACACGTAAAAGAGACCCAGTACTTC; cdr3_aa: CASSAGHVKETQYF
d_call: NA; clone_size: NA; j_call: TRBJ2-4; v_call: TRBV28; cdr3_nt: TGTGCCAGCAGTCCAGGGTGGGCACAGGCCAAACGTCCCCTAAACATTCAGTACTTC; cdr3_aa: CASSPGWAQAKRPLNIQYF
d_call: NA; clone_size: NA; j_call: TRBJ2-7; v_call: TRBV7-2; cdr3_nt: TGTGCCAGCAGCCAGGGGGGCAGCTTCAACGAGCAGTACTTC; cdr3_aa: CASSQGGSFNEQYF
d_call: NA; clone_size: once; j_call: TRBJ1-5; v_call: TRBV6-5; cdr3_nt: TGTGCCAGCAGTACCCTCGGGGGATGGCCTCAGCCCCAGCATTTT; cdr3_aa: CASSTLGGWPQPQHF
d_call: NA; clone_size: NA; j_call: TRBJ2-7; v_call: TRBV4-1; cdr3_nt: TGCGCCAGCAGCCAAGAGGGCCTAGCGAGTCTCTACGAGCAGTACTTC; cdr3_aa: CASSQEGLASLYEQYF
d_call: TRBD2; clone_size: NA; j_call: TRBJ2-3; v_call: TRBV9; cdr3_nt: TGTGCCAGCAGCCTGGAGCTAGCGGGGCGAGATACGCAGTATTTT; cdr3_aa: CASSLELAGRDTQYF
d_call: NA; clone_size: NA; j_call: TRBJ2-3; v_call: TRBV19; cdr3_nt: TGTGCCAGTAGTATATCACGTCGCGGCACAGATACGCAGTATTTT; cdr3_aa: CASSISRRGTDTQYF
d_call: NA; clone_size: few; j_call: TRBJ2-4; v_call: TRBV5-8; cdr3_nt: TGTGCCAGCAGCCCGATCAGGGGAGCCAAAAACATTCAGTACTTC; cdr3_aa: CASSPIRGAKNIQYF
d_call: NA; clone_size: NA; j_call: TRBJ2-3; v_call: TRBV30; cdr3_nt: TGTGCCTGGAGTGTGAAGGGTCTGGATACGCAGTATTTT; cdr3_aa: CAWSVKGLDTQYF
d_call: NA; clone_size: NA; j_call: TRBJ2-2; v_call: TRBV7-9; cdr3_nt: TGTGCCAGCAGCTTATACACAGGGACCGGGGAGCTGTTTTTT; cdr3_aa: CASSLYTGTGELFF
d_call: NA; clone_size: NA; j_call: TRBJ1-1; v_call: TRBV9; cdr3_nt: TGTGCCAGCAGCCTCGGCCCAGGGTTTAGCACTGAAGCTTTCTTT; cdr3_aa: CASSLGPGFSTEAFF
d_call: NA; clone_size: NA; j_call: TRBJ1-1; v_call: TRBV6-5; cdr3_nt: TGTGCCAGCAGTTTGTCGACGAACACTGAAGCTTTCTTT; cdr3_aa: CASSLSTNTEAFF
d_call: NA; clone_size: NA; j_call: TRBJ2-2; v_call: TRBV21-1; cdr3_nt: TGTGCCAGCAGCAAAGAGTTCAAGGGGATGAGAACCGGGGAGCTGTTTTTT; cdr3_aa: CASSKEFKGMRTGELFF
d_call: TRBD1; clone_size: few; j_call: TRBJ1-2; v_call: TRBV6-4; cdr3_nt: TGTGCCAGCAGTCAAACCGGGACAGGTTTATATGGCTACACCTTC; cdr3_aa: CASSQTGTGLYGYTF
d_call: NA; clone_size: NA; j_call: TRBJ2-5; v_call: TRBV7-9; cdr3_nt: TGTGCCAGCAGCCGCGGGGCGGTGGAGACCCAGTACTTC; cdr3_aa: CASSRGAVETQYF
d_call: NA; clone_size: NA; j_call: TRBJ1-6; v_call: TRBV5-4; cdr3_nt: TGTGCCAGCAGCCCCACGGTTGGTTCAACACCCCTCCACTTT; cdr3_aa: CASSPTVGSTPLHF
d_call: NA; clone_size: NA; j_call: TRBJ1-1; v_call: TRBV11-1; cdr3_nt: TGTGCCAGCAGCTTACTGGGACGGAGTGAAGCTTTCTTT; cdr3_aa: CASSLLGRSEAFF
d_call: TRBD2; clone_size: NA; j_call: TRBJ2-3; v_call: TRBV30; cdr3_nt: TGTGCCTTTGGAGTGTTGGGGCTAGCGGGGGGGTGGACAGATACGCAGTATTTT; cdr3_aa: CAFGVLGLAGGWTDTQYF
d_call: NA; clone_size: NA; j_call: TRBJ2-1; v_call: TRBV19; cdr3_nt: TGTGCCAGTAGTCTGGGAACGGGCAATGAGCAGTTCTTC; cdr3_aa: CASSLGTGNEQFF
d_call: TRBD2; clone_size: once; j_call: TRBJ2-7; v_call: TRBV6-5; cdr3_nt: TGTGCCAGCAGCGTCGGGGGGGCCAGCTCCTACGAGCAGTACTTC; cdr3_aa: CASSVGGASSYEQYF
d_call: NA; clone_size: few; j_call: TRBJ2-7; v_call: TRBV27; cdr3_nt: TGTGCCAGCAGCCCCCAAGGGGGTAGTTACGAGCAGTACTTC; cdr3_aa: CASSPQGGSYEQYF
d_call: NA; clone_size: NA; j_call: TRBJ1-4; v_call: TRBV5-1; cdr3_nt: TGCGCCAGCAGCTTGTACCGAAATGAAAAACTGTTTTTT; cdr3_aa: CASSLYRNEKLFF
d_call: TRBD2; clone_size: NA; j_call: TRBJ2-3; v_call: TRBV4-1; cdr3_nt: TGCGCCAGCAGCCAATCGAAATGGGGGGGATCCACAGATACGCAGTATTTT; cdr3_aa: CASSQSKWGGSTDTQYF
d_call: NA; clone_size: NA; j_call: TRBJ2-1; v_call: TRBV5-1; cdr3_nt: TGCGCCAGCAGCCAAGGACGAGGCGGCAATGAGCAGTTCTTC; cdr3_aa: CASSQGRGGNEQFF
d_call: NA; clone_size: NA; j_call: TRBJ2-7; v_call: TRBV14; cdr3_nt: TGTGCCAGCAGCCCAGAGAGGCCGGGGTTAACGGACGAGCAGTACTTC; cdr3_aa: CASSPERPGLTDEQYF
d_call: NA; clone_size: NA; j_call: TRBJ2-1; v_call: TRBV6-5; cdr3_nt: TGTGCCAGCCGTTTATCGAGCTCCTACAATGAGCAGTTCTTC; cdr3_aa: CASRLSSSYNEQFF
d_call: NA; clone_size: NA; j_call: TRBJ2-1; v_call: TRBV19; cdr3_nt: TGTGCCAGTAGTATATCCAGCTACAATGAGCAGTTCTTC; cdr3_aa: CASSISSYNEQFF
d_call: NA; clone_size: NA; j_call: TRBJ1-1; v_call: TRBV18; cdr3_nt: TGTGCCAGCTCACCAAAGGAGTGGGGGGGAGACACTGAAGCTTTCTTT; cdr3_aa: CASSPKEWGGDTEAFF
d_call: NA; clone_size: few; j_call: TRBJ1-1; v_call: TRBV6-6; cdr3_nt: TGTGCCAGCAGTTACCCGTGGGGAGGTTCTAACACTGAAGCTTTCTTT; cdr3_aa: CASSYPWGGSNTEAFF
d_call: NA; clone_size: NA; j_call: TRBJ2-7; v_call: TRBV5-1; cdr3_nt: TGCGCCAGCCGTAGAGGAGCCTACGAGCAGTACTTC; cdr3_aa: CASRRGAYEQYF
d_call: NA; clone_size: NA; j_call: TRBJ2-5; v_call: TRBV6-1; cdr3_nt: TGTGCCAGCAGTGTAGCACAGAAAGAGACCCAGTACTTC; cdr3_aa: CASSVAQKETQYF
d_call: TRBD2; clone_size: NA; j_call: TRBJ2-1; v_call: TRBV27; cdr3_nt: TGTGCCAGCAGTTTTGGAGCGGGAGACGGTGAGCAGTTCTTC; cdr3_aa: CASSFGAGDGEQFF
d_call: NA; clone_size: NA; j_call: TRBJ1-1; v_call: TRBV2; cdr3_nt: TGTGCCAGCCGCGGCACAGGATCGGGCGTTGCTTTCTTT; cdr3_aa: CASRGTGSGVAFF
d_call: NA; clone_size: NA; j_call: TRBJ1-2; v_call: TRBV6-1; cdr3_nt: TGTGCCAGCAGTGAACCCTTCCGGAAGGACCCCTATGGCTACACCTTC; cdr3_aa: CASSEPFRKDPYGYTF
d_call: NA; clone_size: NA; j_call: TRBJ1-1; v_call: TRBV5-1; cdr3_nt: TGCGCCAGCAGCTTGGGGCAGGCCCGGCAGGAAGCTTTCTTT; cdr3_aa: CASSLGQARQEAFF
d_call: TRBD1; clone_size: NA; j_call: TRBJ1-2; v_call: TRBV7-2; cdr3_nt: TGTGCCAGCAGCCGACAGGGCATCCCTAACTATGGCTACACCTTC; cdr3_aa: CASSRQGIPNYGYTF
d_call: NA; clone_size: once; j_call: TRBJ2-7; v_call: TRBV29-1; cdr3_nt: TGCAGCGCCCAAATAGCCCACGAGCAGTACTTC; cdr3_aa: CSAQIAHEQYF
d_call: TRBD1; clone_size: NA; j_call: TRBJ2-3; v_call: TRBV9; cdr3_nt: TGTGCCAGCAGCTCCCGGGACAGGGCGGAAGATACGCAGTATTTT; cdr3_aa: CASSSRDRAEDTQYF
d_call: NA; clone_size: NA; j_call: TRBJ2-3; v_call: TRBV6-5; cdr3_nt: TGTGCCAGCAGTTACAGTCATACGCAGTATTTT; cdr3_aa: CASSYSHTQYF
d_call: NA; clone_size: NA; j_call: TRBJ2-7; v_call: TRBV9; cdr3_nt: TGTGCCAGCAGCGTAGTTGTCGCTGGGGGACATCAGTACTTC; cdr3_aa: CASSVVVAGGHQYF
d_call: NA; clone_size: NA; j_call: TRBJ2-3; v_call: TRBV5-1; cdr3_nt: TGCGCCAGCAGCTTGGCCCCAGGGACCACAGATACGCAGTATTTT; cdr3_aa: CASSLAPGTTDTQYF
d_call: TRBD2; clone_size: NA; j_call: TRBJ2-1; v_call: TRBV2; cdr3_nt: TGTGCCAGCAGTAAGGGACTAGCGGGAGTAGATGAGCAGTTCTTC; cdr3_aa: CASSKGLAGVDEQFF
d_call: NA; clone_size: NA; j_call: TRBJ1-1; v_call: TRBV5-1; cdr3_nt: TGCGCCAGCAGCTTGGATCCGGGGCAGGGGACTGAAGCTTTCTTT; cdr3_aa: CASSLDPGQGTEAFF
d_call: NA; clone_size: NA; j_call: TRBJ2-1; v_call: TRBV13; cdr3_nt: TGTGCCAGCAGCCTGAGCGGACAAGGCGTCACCAATGAGCAGTTCTTC; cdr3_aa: CASSLSGQGVTNEQFF